This TCR beta chain appears in the sequencing data of a study of lymphopenia after photon versus proton radiotherapy. The study, taken as a whole, reports: Under photons, naive T cells and diversity fell while effector/memory populations rose. Only patients who died were analyzed for survival; proton advantage is unproven. Oligoclonal CD8+ Temra expansion after nadir drove photon patients' diversity drop. Larger post-nadir TCR diversity loss correlated inversely with survival in deceased patients.

The CDR3 runs to 13 residues. Germline V lookup: CDR1 SQVTM, CDR2 ANQGSEA. The J segment lost 1 base and the V segment lost 6 bases, leaving 3 bases of the junction unmatched. Note on this clone: The antigen is undetermined.

The data were produced by immunoSEQ multiplex PCR, yet TCRdb's version contains in-frame clones alone and is incomplete. The table lists roughly 61,000 clones, about nine tenths of them singletons. Source: peripheral blood, taken from a patient treated with proton-based radiotherapy. The rearrangement joins TRBV29-1 to TRBJ2-7; 10 bases agree with TRBD2. The sequence derives from a man aged 80 or over with esophageal cancer. The DNA of the CDR3 is TGCAGCGTCCGGACTAGCGGTTCCTACGAGCAGTACTTC. This gives the protein CSVRTSGSYEQYF.